The source of this TCR beta chain is a study of T-cell reconstitution after alpha-beta-depleted transplantation in children (dated by TCRdb to about 2016). Looking at the study overall: Using TCR repertoire profiling, the study quantitatively followed how T-cell immune reconstitution unfolded in children after TCRalphabeta/CD19-depleted allogeneic hematopoietic cell transplantation.

In light of the paper, this sample's treatment or condition label describes: allogeneic hematopoietic cell transplantation with graft depleted of TCRalphabeta T cells and CD19 B cells. Transplant recipients were children who received TCRalphabeta/CD19-depleted allogeneic hematopoietic cell grafts. The method was PCR. These reads were obtained on an Illumina HiSeq 2500. TCR library preparation used molecular barcoding, with unique molecular identifiers applied to normalize quantification of the TCRbeta repertoire. Clones were called with MiXCR by TCRdb after fastp trimmed the public reads at Q25, and only in-frame beta chains were retained. Identical CDR3 protein sequences are pooled into one entry, listed with their most common genes and DNA. Present in this sample are about 600,000 distinct CDR3 sequences, approximately 12% of which were seen just once. The ten most abundant clones make up about 2% of the sample.

The study at large found these results: In some patients, the high TCRbeta diversity seen at day 60 was put down to recipient T cells and intrathymic progenitors that had survived conditioning. The frequencies of hyperexpanded clones fell over the following months, and after one year, T-cell counts and TCRbeta diversity were mostly attributed to newly produced T cells. The apparently early alphabetaT-cell count recovery about two months after transplant was reportedly dependent on only several hundred rapidly expanded clones derived from non-depleted graft cells.

Including cysteine and phenylalanine, the CDR3 has 13 amino acids. Of the read, only the CDR3 DNA is kept; its 39 bases are in frame from base 1. V is cut by 4 bases and J by 5 bases, and the space between the germline ends is 8 bases. CDR1 and CDR2 (KGHDR, SFDVKD) derive from the germline V gene. This clonotype was seen more than once but under ten times. The antigen it recognizes is unknown. Nothing much larger sits one base from this clone, and base qualities are not available. This TCR was recovered from a male patient younger than 18 who had a stem cell transplant for acute myeloid leukemia, so the T cells may come from the graft donor. Sequences were derived from PBMCs, mostly from graft donor cells, sampled 360 days after TCRalphabeta/CD19-depleted stem cell transplant. The sequence is built from TRBV24-1 and TRBJ2-1; the D gene is not confidently resolved. For the CDR3, the sequence is CATSEKIDNEQFF. The bases are TGTGCCACCAGTGAGAAAATAGACAATGAGCAGTTCTTC.